The entry below describes one T cell receptor (beta chain). Its antigen remains unidentified. This likely came from a read error, as a far larger clone is one base away. These data belong to a study of regulatory T cells in long-lasting Graves disease. Notes on the study in general: Reduced TCR diversity was observed in persistent Graves' patients versus newly diagnosed patients.

The sample's time point: persistent/refractory GD, antithyroid drugs over 5 years with positive TRAb. The TCR library was made from RNA extracted from PBMCs. In building TCR beta libraries, iRepertoire HTBI primers were used together with Arm-PCR of CDR3 regions. TCRdb itself ran the multiplex PCR reads through MiXCR, one entry per CDR3 protein. Seen here are hundreds of thousands of distinct CDR3 sequences, about 20% observed once, and the top ten hold around 13%. The sequencing here drew on peripheral blood mononuclear cells (PBMCs), taken when the disease was refractory, from a patient treated with antithyroid drugs. This sequence originates from a female donor with Graves disease.

CDR3 sequence reads: CASSLSPAGHGYTF. The CDR3 DNA reads TGTGCCAGCAGTCTAAGTCCGGCGGGCCATGGCTACACCTTC. The chain combines TRBV27 with TRBJ2-4; no firm D call. Matching the DNA end better, TRBJ1-2 makes the J call doubtful. CDR3 length: 14 amino acids. Germline-derived CDR1 and CDR2 are MNHEY and SMNVEV (reference sequence).